The present entry profiles one T cell receptor beta chain with its context. In this sample, this clone turned up once. Its antigen is not yet known. One base away there is no much larger clone; base qualities are not given. In the same sample, other DNA sequences code for this CDR3. The germline V gene yields SGHTA for CDR1 and FQGNSA for CDR2. V and J lose 5 bases and 2 bases, and a span of 9 bases separates them. The CDR3 measures 13 amino acids from cysteine to phenylalanine. The entry retains the CDR3 DNA only, 39 bases that are in frame from base 1. The sample originates from a study of shared clonotypes between healthy human individuals (dated by TCRdb to 2019 to 2021). Context from the whole study: The cohort comprised two women and a few men aged 18 to 49 years. For each donor, CD4 naive and CD4 memory were each given three plates, CD8 naive was given two plates, and CD8 memory was given one plate. To estimate repertoire size and how much clonotypes are shared between individuals, the study performed deep sequencing of blood TCR repertoires from roughly five healthy adults. To increase sequencing depth and limit assay-specific biases, different laboratories used diverse techniques to prepare libraries and sequence TCR repertoires. Leukapheresis yielded between about 0.9 and 10 billion PBMCs per donor.

What the research found in general, with its limitations: The genetic and exposure-history diversity represented was limited by the small number of donors. Sampling was restricted to blood, and TCR repertoires in tissues likely differ from the TCR repertoires found in blood. Larger estimated clonotype richness was generally found for naive subsets than for memory subsets. Higher generation probabilities were observed for clonotypes shared by all four sorted-subset donors than for non-shared clonotypes. Rarefaction of sorted-subset datasets indicated incomplete sequencing despite the large sequencing depth. Based on pairwise subsampling, the degree of clonotype sharing among donors was expected to be affected by sequencing depth. Sharing across several donors was observed for approximately 5% of naive CD4, 3% to 3.5% of naive CD8, 2.3% of memory CD4, and around 0.44% of memory CD8 clonotypes.

Using the deep immunoSEQ assay, multiplex PCR amplified TCR CDR3 regions from genomic DNA. Extracted genomic DNA from each cell subset was distributed evenly across all wells of several immunoSEQ 96-well plates, and each plate was treated as a replicate. For sorted subsets, each replicate PCR was loaded with approximately 200 ng genomic DNA, equivalent to 25,000 to 35,000 T cell genomes. The purified libraries were quantified using a Qubit 3.0 fluorometer, sized with a Bioanalyzer 2100, and then quantified again using the KAPA Library Quantification kit. A separate single-read 150-cycle Illumina NextSeq 550 flow cell was used to sequence each immunoSEQ 96-well plate. As for the original processing: The immunoSEQ output contained only junctional sequences without quality scores, so filtering could not match that applied to full-length reads. To assign V/J genes and CDR3, sequences were annotated using PyIR, a Python wrapper for IgBLAST v1.9, with IMGT germline references. Reads with weak V/J assignments (E-value above 1e-6), missing CDR3, stop codons, out-of-frame junctions, or ambiguous translated residues were removed. A V3J clonotype was defined by an identical inferred V gene, J gene, and CDR3 amino acid sequence. To compute the percentage overlap between repertoires, the number of shared unique clonotypes was divided by the size of the smaller repertoire. Richness of each repertoire was evaluated using RTK rarefaction, the Chao1 estimator, and Recon v2.1 estimates of unobserved clonotypes. Generation probabilities for all TCRbeta clonotypes obtained by the gDNA method from several donors were computed using OLGA. As stored in TCRdb, this immuneACCESS dataset retains in-frame rearrangements with V and J assigned. A fraction of the clones does not appear; measured against another copy, unresolved V genes explain less than half of the discrepancy, and the remainder lacks a known reason. D and trimming come from the DNA, and the V and J calls and clone size come from that table. The sample table records a few million clones; approximately 93% of these occur just once. The top ten hold about 0.37% of the sample.

The donors were healthy, HIV-negative adults with no recently reported acute infections or vaccinations. All donors were Caucasian adults living in Nashville, Tennessee, USA. CD4+ T cells were enriched by magnetic negative selection, after which naive cells were positively selected on CD45RA and the negative fraction was taken as the memory subset. Blood was obtained by leukapheresis, after which PBMCs were separated by Ficoll-Histopaque density gradient centrifugation and cryopreserved in liquid nitrogen vapor phase. Analytical flow cytometry was used to check the purity and quantity of each magnetically sorted T cell population. Genomic DNA was isolated from every sorted fraction and measured by UV absorbance on a Nanodrop 2000c.

Sequencing input: naive CD4+ T cells from PBMCs. The sample's cell subset or site label, in plain terms: CD45RA+ positively selected. The sequence was obtained from a man aged 18 to 29 in good health. Some clones in this sample may be carry-over from other donors' samples. The sequence joins TRBV7-2 to TRBJ2-5, and possibly TRBD1, on 6 matching bases. The DNA sequence is as follows: TGTGCCAGCAGCCCACAGGGACAAGAGACCCAGTACTTC. It is translated as CASSPQGQETQYF.